This TCR beta chain came from a study of T cell repertoires in cytomegalovirus infection. With respect to this clonotype: The antigen remains undetermined.

The V and J ends lost 5 bases and 6 bases respectively, with 11 bases between them. The CDR3 contains 13 residues. Each CDR3 protein is one row after TCRdb ran MiXCR on the reads. The sample includes about 69,000 distinct CDR3 sequences, under 30% of them seen just once. The receptor's source is a human donor in good health (CMV status not recorded). Some clones in this sample may be carry-over from other donors' samples. The genes are TRBV12-3 or TRBV12-4 and TRBJ1-5, with unresolved D. The sequenced sample was CD8+ T cells from cultured PBMCs, obtained from culture after CMV antigen stimulation. CDR3 coding DNA: TGTGCCAGCAGTCCCACAGTCGGTCAGCCCCAGCATTTT. Protein: CASSPTVGQPQHF.